The 14 T cell receptor beta chains in this list originate from one sample, sequenced in a study of identifying expanded T cells in peripheral blood. The table came from immunoSEQ multiplex PCR; TCRdb's copy has only in-frame clones and leaves some out. The data contain 100,000 to 150,000 clones, about 80% of them singletons. Material for sequencing was blood. The receptor set was obtained from a person between 18 and 69 years old in good health.

The rearrangement links TRBV19 to TRBJ1-2; maybe TRBD1 (5 bases). Germline V gives CDR1 LNHDA, CDR2 SQIVND (reference sequence). With 8 bases removed from V and 6 bases from J, the gap between germline ends came to 13 bases. CDR3 length equals 12 residues. The chain's CDR3 is CASWFGGDGYTF. DNA of the CDR3: TGTGCCAGTTGGTTTGGGGGGGATGGCTACACCTTC.

This clone came up once. V is TRBV10-3 and J is TRBJ1-4; no reliable D call. Deletions cut 1 base from V and 0 bases from J, with 6 bases between. Germline V gives CDR1 ENHRY, CDR2 SYGVKD. CDR3 length: 15 residues. CDR3 nucleotides: TGTGCCATCAGTGAGTTATATGCAACTAATGAAAAACTGTTTTTT. Translated, it gives CAISELYATNEKLFF.

This rearrangement joins TRBV15 to TRBJ2-1, with D perhaps TRBD1 (5 bases). The CDR3 covers 14 residues. Germline-derived CDR1 and CDR2 are LNHNV and YYDKDF (reference sequence). With 1 base removed from V and 6 bases from J, the gap between germline ends came to 10 bases. In DNA form, the CDR3 reads TGTGCCACCAGCAGAGCAGGGTCGTCCAATGAGCAGTTCTTC. This encodes CATSRAGSSNEQFF. The variable domain in full, completed from reference TRBV15 and TRBJ2-1, reads DAMVIQNPRYQVTQFGKPVTLSCSQTLNHNVMYWYQQKSSQAPKLLFHYYDKDFNNEADTPDNFQSRRPNTSFCFLDIRSPGLGDTAMYLCATSRAGSSNEQFFGPGTRLTVL.

This clone was counted a few times. The chain joins TRBV5-1 to TRBJ2-1; D gene unclear. The CDR3 runs 14 residues. The V end lost 6 bases, the J end lost 4 bases, and 14 bases lay between the germline ends. Germline V CDR1 and CDR2: SGHRS, YFSETQ. The DNA of the CDR3 is TGCGCCAGCATCGAAGACGGATTGTACAATGAGCAGTTCTTC. This encodes CASIEDGLYNEQFF.

The genes are TRBV29-1 and TRBJ1-1; D gene ambiguous. V lost 2 bases, J lost 0 bases, and 7 bases lay in between. Germline V gene lookup returns CDR1 SQVTM and CDR2 ANQGSEA. There are 13 residues in the CDR3. This CDR3 reads CSVEQAVNTEAFF. The CDR3 nucleotides are TGCAGCGTTGAACAGGCCGTGAACACTGAAGCTTTCTTT.

A few counts support this clone. This chain connects TRBV19 to TRBJ1-1, with TRBD1 matching over 8 bases. The CDR3 runs 16 residues. With 8 bases clipped from V and 2 bases from J, the junction kept 13 bases outside the gene matches. Germline loops: CDR1 LNHDA, CDR2 SQIVND (reference sequence). The DNA for the CDR3 is TGTGCCAGTCCTTCGCCTGGGACAGGCGGAAACACTGAAGCTTTCTTT. Translation gives CASPSPGTGGNTEAFF.

The rearrangement uses TRBV10-2 and TRBJ1-4; perhaps TRBD1 as D (6 bases). Germline V lookup: CDR1 WSHSY, CDR2 SAAADI. The CDR3 runs 15 residues. The ends were cut back, 6 bases at V and 7 bases at J, with 18 bases in the middle. CDR3 sequence reads: CASREPLGAGEKLFF. CDR3 DNA sequence: TGCGCCAGCAGGGAACCTTTGGGGGCCGGTGAAAAACTGTTTTTT.

V and J are TRBV5-6 and TRBJ2-5; no reliable D call. This CDR3 spans 14 amino acids. From germline, CDR1 is SGHDT and CDR2 YYEEEE. The V gene lost 5 bases and the J gene lost 2 bases, with 13 bases spanning the gap. This CDR3 reads CASSYQSSQETQYF. The CDR3 nucleotides are TGTGCCAGCAGTTATCAGAGTAGTCAAGAGACCCAGTACTTC.

J is TRBJ1-2 and V is TRBV6-5, with D tentatively TRBD1 (5 bases). Germline CDR1 and CDR2: MNHEY and SVGAGI. V was clipped by 4 bases and J by 7 bases, with 22 bases between them. The CDR3 has 16 residues. CDR3 bases: TGTGCCAGCAGTTCCCTCCCATCAGCGGGGCTTCCTGGCTACACCTTC. Its protein product is CASSSLPSAGLPGYTF.

In this sample, this clone turned up a few times. V is TRBV2 and J is TRBJ1-2; D gene ambiguous. The CDR3 covers 12 residues. Germline V CDR1 and CDR2: SNHLY, FYNNEI. Trimming left V 7 bases short and J 6 bases short, with 12 bases between. CDR3 sequence (DNA): TGTGCCAGCATATCCCAGACCAATGGCTACACCTTC. It codes for CASISQTNGYTF.

This chain links TRBV6-6 with TRBJ2-7, with 7 bases identical to TRBD1. The germline CDR1 and CDR2 sequences are MNHNY and SVGAGI (reference sequence). This CDR3 comprises 13 residues. The V and J ends lost 4 bases and 5 bases, in that order; junction bases with no gene match: 5. CDR3 protein: CASSWDSHHEQYF. The CDR3, as DNA: TGTGCCAGCAGTTGGGACAGTCACCACGAGCAGTACTTC.

The CDR3: CASSPRQIEAFF. The CDR3 DNA follows: TGTGCCAGCAGCCCCCGACAGATTGAAGCTTTCTTT. This rearrangement joins TRBV14 to TRBJ1-1; possibly TRBD1 for D (5 bases). Germline CDR1 is SGHDN and CDR2 is FVKESK. With 4 bases removed from V and 7 bases from J, the gap between germline ends came to 10 bases. The CDR3 spans 12 residues.

The rearrangement uses TRBV7-9 and TRBJ1-6; 7 bases fit TRBD1. The CDR3 consists of 19 residues. V shed 0 bases and J 8 bases; nucleotides not matched to a gene: 16. Germline CDR1 SEHNR, CDR2 FQNEAQ (reference sequence). DNA for the CDR3: TGTGCCAGCAGCTTAGCCGTAGCCTCGGGACAGCTCCTCTATTCACCCCTCCACTTT. The encoded protein is CASSLAVASGQLLYSPLHF.

The genes are TRBV25-1 and TRBJ2-5; 12 bases align to TRBD1. Germline trimming cut 6 bases from V and 5 bases from J; bases unmatched to any gene: 4. Germline V gene data show CDR1 as MGHDK and CDR2 as SYGVNS. The CDR3 has 14 amino acids. The CDR3 reads CASRGQGARETQYF. The CDR3, as DNA: TGTGCCAGCAGGGGACAGGGGGCGAGGGAGACCCAGTACTTC.